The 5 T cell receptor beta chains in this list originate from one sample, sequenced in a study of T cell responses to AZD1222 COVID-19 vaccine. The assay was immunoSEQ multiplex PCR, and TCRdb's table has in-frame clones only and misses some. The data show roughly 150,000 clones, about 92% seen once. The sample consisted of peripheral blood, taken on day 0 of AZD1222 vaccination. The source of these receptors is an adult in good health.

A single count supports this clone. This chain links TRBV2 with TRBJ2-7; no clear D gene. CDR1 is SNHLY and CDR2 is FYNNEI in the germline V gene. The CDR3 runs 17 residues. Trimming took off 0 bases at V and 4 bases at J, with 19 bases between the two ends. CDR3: CASSEALSVTLEYEQYF. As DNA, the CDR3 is TGTGCCAGCAGTGAAGCCCTCAGCGTTACCCTAGAGTACGAGCAGTACTTC.

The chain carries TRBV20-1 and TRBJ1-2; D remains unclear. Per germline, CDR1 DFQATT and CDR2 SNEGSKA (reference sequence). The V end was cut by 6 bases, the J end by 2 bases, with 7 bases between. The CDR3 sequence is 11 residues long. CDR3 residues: CSAQPNYGYTF. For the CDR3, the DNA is TGCAGTGCACAACCGAACTATGGCTACACCTTC.

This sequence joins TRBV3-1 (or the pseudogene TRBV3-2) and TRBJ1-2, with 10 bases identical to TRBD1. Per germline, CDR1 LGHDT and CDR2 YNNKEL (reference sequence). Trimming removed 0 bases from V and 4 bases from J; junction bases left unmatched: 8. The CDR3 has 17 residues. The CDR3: CASSQDRGTGVSYGYTF. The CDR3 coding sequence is TGTGCCAGCAGCCAAGATCGAGGGACAGGGGTCTCCTATGGCTACACCTTC.

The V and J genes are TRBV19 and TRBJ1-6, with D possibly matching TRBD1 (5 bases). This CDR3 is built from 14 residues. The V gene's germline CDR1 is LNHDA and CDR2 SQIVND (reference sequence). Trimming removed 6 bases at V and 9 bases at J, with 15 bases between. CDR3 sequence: CASSGYWDGSPLHF. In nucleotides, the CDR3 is TGTGCCAGTAGCGGTTATTGGGACGGTTCACCCCTCCACTTT.

The CDR3 DNA follows: TGTGCCAGCAGCCAAGACCGGGGACAGGGTTCGGGAAACACCATATATTTT. As protein: CASSQDRGQGSGNTIYF. This chain links TRBV4-2 with TRBJ1-3; 9 nucleotides line up with TRBD1. The CDR3 is made up of 17 amino acids. Trimming at V came to 0 bases and at J to 4 bases, leaving 7 bases not matched to a gene. Germline V gene sequence: CDR1 LGHNA, CDR2 YNFKEQ.